This T cell receptor beta chain was retrieved from a study of neurological immune-mediated disorders. Study-wide points: In HTLV-1-associated myelopathy, TCR clonal expansion was greatest, whereas multiple sclerosis had the least, falling below healthy controls. The multiple sclerosis repertoire cluster showed no association with any clinical or MRI feature. The authors stated that larger cohorts are needed. Sharing of CDR3 amino acid sequences among expanded clones across subjects was absent, suggesting private repertoires in all groups.

CDR3 size: 16 residues. The cDNA was generated through 5'RACE incorporating 10-nucleotide random UMIs. Using its own MiXCR run on the 5' RACE reads, TCRdb lists one record per CDR3 protein. The sample yields about 40,000 distinct CDR3 sequences, around 2.5% seen once. This clonotype was seen repeatedly, ten times or more. As yet, its antigen is unknown. This sequence joins TRBV21-1 and TRBJ2-5; the D call in the table, TRBD1, was not verified against the DNA. TRBV21-1 is given as a pseudogene. This clonotype was sampled from a middle-aged man with multiple sclerosis. The sample taken for sequencing was PBMCs. CDR3 DNA: TGTGCCAGCAGCGACCGGGACAGGGGGTTTCTGGAGACCCAGTACTTC. Protein sequence: CASSDRDRGFLETQYF.